These T cell receptor beta chains were read from a single sample in a study of blood T cells in healthy people across ages. TCRdb independently ran MiXCR on the 5' RACE reads; one entry per CDR3 protein. The sample has 1.5 million to 1.8 million distinct CDR3 sequences, 35% to 45% seen once. The sequenced sample was blood. The receptors were sampled from a woman under 30 in good health. Each CDR3 is given without its conserved first and last residue. The order of the fields is CDR3 protein, V gene, J gene, D gene. A D gene is named only where the DNA matches it firmly.

ATSVTGNQPQH	TRBV15	TRBJ1-5	-
SVEDDGRGVNEQF	TRBV29-1	TRBJ2-1	-
ASSVAGYQHSYNEQF	TRBV9	TRBJ2-1	-
ASSRTGFEQY	TRBV6-5	TRBJ2-7	-
ASSERGNTEAF	TRBV10-1	TRBJ1-1	-
SARWDRGKGYT	TRBV20-1	TRBJ1-2	TRBD1
ASSRQLAGTQETQY	TRBV7-2	TRBJ2-5	TRBD2
ASSLRGWSNYGYT	TRBV5-6	TRBJ1-2	-
ASKLAGGFNEQF	TRBV2	TRBJ2-1	TRBD2
AGSWDRNTEAF	TRBV19	TRBJ1-1	TRBD1
ASSLRENSPLH	TRBV27	TRBJ1-6	-
SARRGGKSYEQY	TRBV20-1	TRBJ2-7	-
ASSLDFREGASYDTQY	TRBV11-2	TRBJ2-3	TRBD1
ASTSAAKAKAF	TRBV6-2/TRBV6-3	TRBJ1-1	-
ASSIWTSGRFNEQF	TRBV7-9	TRBJ2-1	TRBD2
SVDWQGKVEAF	TRBV29-1	TRBJ1-1	-
SASQTGTSGTRQY	TRBV20-1	TRBJ2-5	TRBD2
SVAGTSRDEQF	TRBV29-1	TRBJ2-1	-
ASSFGAVAGVTDTQY	TRBV7-9	TRBJ2-3	TRBD2
ASSPGQGFFYGYT	TRBV6-6	TRBJ1-2	TRBD1
ASSSPGLAIHEQF	TRBV11-2	TRBJ2-1	TRBD2
ASSYGTVNEKLF	TRBV6-6	TRBJ1-4	-
ASSPRLAGAGTQY	TRBV4-3	TRBJ2-5	TRBD2
SARTKIGEQF	TRBV20-1	TRBJ2-1	-
SARDPRRNNEQY	TRBV20-1	TRBJ2-5	-
ASSLSGGENYGYT	TRBV27	TRBJ1-2	-
SVEDDRPQETQY	TRBV29-1	TRBJ2-5	-
SVETGDNEQF	TRBV29-1	TRBJ2-1	TRBD1
ASSLAAVRATYEQY	TRBV12-3/TRBV12-4	TRBJ2-7	-
ASRPGTPFNEQF	TRBV12-3/TRBV12-4	TRBJ2-1	-
ASRQLGSTEAF	TRBV28	TRBJ1-1	-
SAGTIRNTEAF	TRBV29-1	TRBJ1-1	-
ASSHQLNQPQH	TRBV4-1	TRBJ1-5	-
SVEGRQGHTEAF	TRBV29-1	TRBJ1-1	-
ASTKRMGGHYGYT	TRBV12-3/TRBV12-4	TRBJ1-2	-
ASSQVYRNEQF	TRBV4-3	TRBJ2-1	-
SAREKSGQASGYT	TRBV20-1	TRBJ1-2	-
SARDQGSSYEQY	TRBV20-1	TRBJ2-7	-
ASSLMVSSGSETQY	TRBV5-1	-	-
ACMGSSNQPQH	TRBV2	TRBJ1-5	-
SVEVWTSGDPIAKSIQY	TRBV29-1	TRBJ2-4	TRBD2
ASSHGTGGVSNQPQH	TRBV4-1	TRBJ1-5	TRBD1
ASSLATTGVDHEQY	TRBV7-9	TRBJ2-7	TRBD1
ASSVAPDGNTEAF	TRBV9	TRBJ1-1	-
SILGGIGKNIQY	TRBV29-1	TRBJ2-4	-
AIRPDRDFEAF	TRBV10-3	TRBJ1-1	TRBD1
SASPGAGLLYGYT	TRBV20-1	TRBJ1-2	-
ASSFVGTSTDTQY	TRBV12-3/TRBV12-4	TRBJ2-3	-
ASSSTLRTGELF	TRBV6-2/TRBV6-3	TRBJ2-2	-
ASRSWGQGQETQY	TRBV5-1	TRBJ2-5	TRBD1
ASSQDTGRDEQF	TRBV4-3	TRBJ2-1	-
SVEIGSRPDTQY	TRBV29-1	TRBJ2-3	-
ASSTGGWYNEQF	TRBV27	TRBJ2-1	TRBD1